These T cell receptor beta chains were read from a single sample in a study of molecular identifiers for immune sequencing clone quantification. TCRdb reanalysed the PCR reads using MiXCR and keeps one entry per CDR3 protein. The sample consists of over 600,000 distinct CDR3 sequences, 15% to 20% of them appearing once. Material: naive CD8+ T cells from blood, with Jurkat cell RNA spiked in. The receptors were sampled from a human donor in good health. Some libraries in this study had Jurkat cell RNA spiked in. The CDR3 runs from the conserved cysteine through the conserved F or W. A D gene is named only where the DNA matches it firmly. Not every row has a clone size; where given, it reads once, few, many or a size class.

v_gene	d_gene	abundance	j_gene	CDR3nt	CDR3aa
TRBV7-9	.	many	TRBJ1-1	TGTGCCAGCAGTCATGGACAGCCTGAAGCTTTCTTT	CASSHGQPEAFF
TRBV7-2	.	many	TRBJ2-1	TGTGCCAGCAGCTTAGATACCGGAAACCCCTACAATGAGCAGTTCTTC	CASSLDTGNPYNEQFF
TRBV29-1	.	many	TRBJ2-6	TGCAGCGTTGAAGGTGAATTCGGGGCCAACGTCCTGACTTTC	CSVEGEFGANVLTF
TRBV12-3/TRBV12-4	.	many	TRBJ1-1	TGTGCCAGCAGTTTCTCAACTGAAGCTTTCTTT	CASSFSTEAFF
TRBV20-1	TRBD2	.	TRBJ2-1	TGCAGTGCCGGGGAGCGGGGCTCCTACAATGAGCAGTTCTTC	CSAGERGSYNEQFF
TRBV3-1	.	many	TRBJ2-7	TGTGCCAGCAGCCAAAGGACAAGTACCTACGAGCAGTACTTC	CASSQRTSTYEQYF
TRBV15	TRBD2	many	TRBJ2-7	TGTGCCACCAGCCGGGACTACGGGGAGCAGTACTTC	CATSRDYGEQYF
TRBV4-1	.	.	TRBJ1-1	TGCGCCAGTAGCCAAGGAGCCCTATCGGGCACTGTAGCTTTCTTT	CASSQGALSGTVAFF
TRBV3-1	.	many	TRBJ2-1	TGTGCCAGCAGCCAGAAGCTAGCGTTGTACAATGAGCAGTTCTTC	CASSQKLALYNEQFF
TRBV20-1	.	many	TRBJ1-4	TGCAGTGCTAGCCGGGACCTAAATGAAAAACTGTTTTTT	CSASRDLNEKLFF
TRBV5-4	.	many	TRBJ1-1	TGTGCCAGCAGCCGGGGGCTCGACGCTTTCTTT	CASSRGLDAFF
TRBV5-4	.	few	TRBJ1-1	TGTGCCAGCAGCTTGGGACCGGGGACTGAAGCTCTCTTT	CASSLGPGTEALF
TRBV20-1	.	many	TRBJ2-7	TGCAGTGCTAGAGTGGACGGCGGACTAAGCGGGCCCCTCGAGCAGTACTTC	CSARVDGGLSGPLEQYF
TRBV25-1	.	many	TRBJ2-5	TGTGCCAGCAGTGAATCAGCTAGTCCCCAAGAGACCCAGTACTTC	CASSESASPQETQYF
TRBV19	.	.	TRBJ2-1	TGTGCCAGTAGTGATGTGGGGGCGCACAATGAGCAGTTCTTC	CASSDVGAHNEQFF
TRBV20-1	.	many	TRBJ2-7	TGCAGTGCCAAGGCGGGCGGATCCTACGAGCAGTACTTC	CSAKAGGSYEQYF
TRBV7-9	TRBD1	many	TRBJ2-7	TGTGCCAGCAGCATAACCGGGACAGGGGAGCAGTACTTC	CASSITGTGEQYF
TRBV7-9	.	.	TRBJ1-1	TGTGCCAGCGGCCTGGACAGACAGGCTGAAGCTTTCTTT	CASGLDRQAEAFF
TRBV7-3	.	many	TRBJ2-5	TGTGCCAGCAGCTACTTCGGACAGACCGAGACCCAGTACTTC	CASSYFGQTETQYF
TRBV7-9	.	few	TRBJ1-2	TGTGCCAGCAGCTTAGGGTCTCCGGAATTGAACTATGGCTACACCTTC	CASSLGSPELNYGYTF
TRBV2	.	few	TRBJ1-1	TGTGCCAGCATTACAGGGCTCCCTGAAGCTTTCTTT	CASITGLPEAFF
TRBV7-9	.	many	TRBJ1-5	TGTGCCAGCAGCTTAGGCGCAGGTGACTATAGCAATCAGCCCCAGCATTTT	CASSLGAGDYSNQPQHF
TRBV7-9	.	few	TRBJ2-7	TGTGCCAGCAGCTTAGTTCGGGTGCCCCACGAGCAGTACTTC	CASSLVRVPHEQYF
TRBV13	TRBD1	many	TRBJ2-3	TGTGCCAGCAGCCCCTGGACAGGGGGCGCTTATGGCACAGATACGCAGTATTTT	CASSPWTGGAYGTDTQYF
TRBV27	.	.	TRBJ2-3	TGTGCCAGCAGTTCCGTAACACCTAATACGCAGTATTTT	CASSSVTPNTQYF
TRBV7-9	.	many	TRBJ2-5	TGTGCCAGCAGCTCGACCATTATTCGGGACCCAGATATGTTTAATGGCCAAGAGACCCAGTACTTC	CASSSTIIRDPDMFNGQETQYF
TRBV7-9	TRBD1	many	TRBJ2-7	TGTGCCAGCAGCCCTACTACGGGACAGGGAAGGTACGAGCAGTACTTC	CASSPTTGQGRYEQYF
TRBV10-3	TRBD1	many	TRBJ1-5	TGTGCCATCAGTGAGAAGGACAGGGATAGCAATCAGCCCCAGCATTTT	CAISEKDRDSNQPQHF
TRBV9	.	many	TRBJ2-1	TGTGCCAGCAGCGTAGGTAGTGAGCAGTTCTTC	CASSVGSEQFF
TRBV30	.	.	TRBJ2-7	TGTGCCTGGGACCTCGACGGGAGTAAGCCCTACGAGCAGTACTTC	CAWDLDGSKPYEQYF
TRBV7-2	.	many	TRBJ2-7	TGTGCCAGCAGCCGCCGGCCAGTTTTGGGTGAGCAGTACTTC	CASSRRPVLGEQYF
TRBV5-6	.	many	TRBJ1-1	TGTGCCGGTGGACGGGGGAGTACTGAAGCTTTCTTT	CAGGRGSTEAFF
TRBV7-2	TRBD1	many	TRBJ1-1	TGTGCCAGCAGCGACCCGGTGGACAGGGGGCTCGGAAACACTGAAGCTTTCTTT	CASSDPVDRGLGNTEAFF
TRBV12-3/TRBV12-4	.	few	TRBJ2-1	TGTGCCAGCAGTTTTATGGGCGTCCCCTATGAGCAGTTCTTC	CASSFMGVPYEQFF
TRBV7-9	.	many	TRBJ2-7	TGTGCCACCACGGGGGAGGACTCCTACGAGCAGTACTTC	CATTGEDSYEQYF
TRBV20-1	TRBD2	many	TRBJ2-3	TGCAGTGCTAGAGATTATACTAGCGGGGGGAAGCCCGGGGATACGCAGTATTTT	CSARDYTSGGKPGDTQYF
TRBV19	TRBD2	many	TRBJ2-3	TGTGCCAGCACGGGGGGGGGTTTGGACACAGATACGCAGTATTTT	CASTGGGLDTDTQYF
TRBV2	TRBD1	many	TRBJ2-2	TGTGCCAGCAGTGATGTTCAGGGGGCGACTTTTAACACCGGGGAGCTGTTTTTT	CASSDVQGATFNTGELFF
TRBV4-3	.	.	TRBJ1-2	TGCGCCAGCAGCCCTACGACAGTAACTAACTATGGCTACACCTTC	CASSPTTVTNYGYTF
TRBV18	.	many	TRBJ1-5	TGTGCCAGCTCACCACGGGACAATAGCAATCAGCCCCAGCATTTT	CASSPRDNSNQPQHF
TRBV6-2/TRBV6-3	TRBD2	.	TRBJ2-1	TGTGCCAGCAGTCCAGCGGGAGGAAGTGAGCAGTTCTTC	CASSPAGGSEQFF
TRBV19	.	once	TRBJ1-1	TGTGCCAGTAGGTGGTCCGGGGGCAACACTGAAGCTTCCTTT	CASRWSGGNTEASF
TRBV12-3/TRBV12-4	TRBD1	few	TRBJ1-1	TGTGCCAGCAGTGCAGGGGGCTCGGGCACTGAAGCTTTCTTT	CASSAGGSGTEAFF
TRBV7-2	.	.	TRBJ1-3	TGTGCCAGCAGCGGGGACTCTGGAAGCACCATATATTTT	CASSGDSGSTIYF
TRBV5-6	.	many	TRBJ1-4	TGTGCCAGCAGGACGACGGCAACTAATGAAAAACTGTTTTTT	CASRTTATNEKLFF
TRBV2	.	few	TRBJ2-1	TGTGCCAGCAGTGATTCCTTAAAGTCTGAGCAGTTCTTC	CASSDSLKSEQFF
TRBV24-1	.	many	TRBJ2-2	TGTGCCACCTCCGACTGGACGAACACCGGGGAGCTGTTTTTT	CATSDWTNTGELFF
TRBV20-1	.	.	TRBJ1-2	TGCAGTGCTAGAGTAGGAGATGGCCACACCTTC	CSARVGDGHTF
TRBV4-2	TRBD1	few	TRBJ2-1	TGTGCCAGCAGCCAAGATCAGGGGGCGGTCAATGAGCAGTTCTTC	CASSQDQGAVNEQFF
TRBV28	.	many	TRBJ2-2	TGTGCCAGCAGTTTAAGGCTCAGGAACACCGGGGAGCTGTTTTTT	CASSLRLRNTGELFF
TRBV7-3	.	.	TRBJ1-6	TGTGCCAGCAGCTTAAGGGTGCGGACTGGGACGTGGGATAATTCACCCCTCCACTTT	CASSLRVRTGTWDNSPLHF
TRBV9	TRBD2	few	TRBJ2-3	TGTGCCAGCAGCGTAGATTTTAGCGGGAGTCCAGATACGCAGTATTTT	CASSVDFSGSPDTQYF
TRBV20-1	TRBD2	many	TRBJ2-7	TGCAGTGCTAGAGCCACAAGAGGACTAGCGGGCTACGAGCAGTACTTC	CSARATRGLAGYEQYF
TRBV27	.	few	TRBJ2-7	TGTGCCAGCAGTAGGGACCTCGAAGCCTACGAGCAGTACTTC	CASSRDLEAYEQYF
TRBV24-1	.	many	TRBJ2-1	TGTGCCACCAGTGATCAGTACAATGAGCAGTTCTTC	CATSDQYNEQFF
TRBV6-2/TRBV6-3	TRBD1	few	TRBJ1-1	TGTGCCAGCAGTAAATACAGGGGTGAGACTGAAGCTTTCTTT	CASSKYRGETEAFF
TRBV4-1	TRBD1	many	TRBJ1-1	TGCGCCAGCAGCCAAGTCGACAGGGGGTCGGCTGAAGCTTTCTTT	CASSQVDRGSAEAFF
TRBV13	.	many	TRBJ2-6	TGTGCCAGCAGCTTAGGGGACAGCTCTGGGGCCAACGTCCTGACTTTC	CASSLGDSSGANVLTF